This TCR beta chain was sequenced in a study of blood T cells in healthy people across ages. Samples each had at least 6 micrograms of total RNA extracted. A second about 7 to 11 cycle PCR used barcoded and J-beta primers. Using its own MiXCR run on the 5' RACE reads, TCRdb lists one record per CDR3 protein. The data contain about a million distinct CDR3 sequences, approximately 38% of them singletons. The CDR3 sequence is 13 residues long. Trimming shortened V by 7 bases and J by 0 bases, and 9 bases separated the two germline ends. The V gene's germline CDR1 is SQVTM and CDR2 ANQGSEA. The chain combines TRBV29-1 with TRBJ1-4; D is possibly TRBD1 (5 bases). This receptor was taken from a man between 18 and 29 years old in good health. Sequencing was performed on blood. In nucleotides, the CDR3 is TGCAGCGGACAGCCAGCAACTAATGAAAAACTGTTTTTT. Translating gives CSGQPATNEKLFF.